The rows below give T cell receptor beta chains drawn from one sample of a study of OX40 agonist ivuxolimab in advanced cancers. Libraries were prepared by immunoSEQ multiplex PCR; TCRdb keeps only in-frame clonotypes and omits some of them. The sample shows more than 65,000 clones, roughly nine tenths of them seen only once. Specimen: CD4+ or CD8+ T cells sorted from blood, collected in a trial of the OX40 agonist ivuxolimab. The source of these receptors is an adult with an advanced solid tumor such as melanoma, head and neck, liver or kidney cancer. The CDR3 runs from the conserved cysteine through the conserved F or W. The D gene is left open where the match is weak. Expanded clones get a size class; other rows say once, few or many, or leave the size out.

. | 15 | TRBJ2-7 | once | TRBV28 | CASPKRGMGFQEQYF | TGTGCCAGTCCTAAGAGGGGGATGGGGTTTCAGGAGCAGTACTTC
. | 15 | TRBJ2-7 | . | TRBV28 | CASSSAGTPGYEQYF | TGTGCCAGCAGCTCAGCAGGAACCCCTGGATACGAGCAGTACTTC
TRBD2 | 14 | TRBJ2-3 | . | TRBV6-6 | CASSWTSGTDTQYF | TGTGCCAGCAGTTGGACTAGCGGCACAGATACGCAGTATTTT
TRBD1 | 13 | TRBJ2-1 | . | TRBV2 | CASSNQGAEREFF | TGTGCCAGCAGTAACCAGGGGGCGGAGAGGGAGTTCTTC
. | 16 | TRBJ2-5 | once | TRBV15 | CATSRGTARSQETQYF | TGTGCCACCAGCAGGGGAACTGCTAGGAGCCAAGAGACCCAGTACTTC
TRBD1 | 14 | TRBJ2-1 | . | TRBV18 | CASSPGTEYNEQFF | TGTGCCAGCTCACCAGGGACAGAATACAATGAGCAGTTCTTC
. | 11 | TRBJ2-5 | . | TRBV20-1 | CSARVQETQYF | TGCAGTGCTAGGGTTCAAGAGACCCAGTACTTC
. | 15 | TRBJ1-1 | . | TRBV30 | CAWSPSRTENTEAFF | TGTGCCTGGAGTCCAAGCCGGACGGAGAACACTGAAGCTTTCTTT
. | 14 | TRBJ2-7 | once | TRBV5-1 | CASSPPRDLYEQYF | TGCGCCAGCAGCCCCCCCAGGGACCTCTACGAGCAGTACTTC
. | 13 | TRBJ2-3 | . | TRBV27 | CASKPWSTDTQYF | TGTGCCAGCAAACCATGGAGCACAGATACGCAGTATTTT
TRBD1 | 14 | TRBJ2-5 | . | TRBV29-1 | CSVDWGRGRETQYF | TGCAGCGTTGATTGGGGCAGGGGGCGAGAGACCCAGTACTTC
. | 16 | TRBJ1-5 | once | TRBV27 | CASRGVGGVGNQPQHF | TGTGCCAGCAGGGGTGTGGGGGGAGTTGGCAATCAGCCCCAGCATTTT
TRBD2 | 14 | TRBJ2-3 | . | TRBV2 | CASSEYRGADTQYF | TGTGCCAGCAGTGAATATCGGGGGGCAGATACGCAGTATTTT
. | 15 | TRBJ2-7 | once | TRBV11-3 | CASSPDDGNPDEQYF | TGTGCCAGCAGCCCCGACGATGGTAACCCCGACGAGCAGTACTTC
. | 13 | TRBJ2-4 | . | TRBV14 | CASSQGGVNIQYF | TGTGCCAGCAGCCAAGGTGGAGTTAACATTCAGTACTTC
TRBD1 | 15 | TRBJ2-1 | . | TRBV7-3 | CASSSRDRVVNEQFF | TGTGCCAGCAGCTCCCGCGACAGGGTAGTTAATGAGCAGTTCTTC
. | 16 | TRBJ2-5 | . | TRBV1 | CTSSLLWGGAQETQYF | TGCACCAGCAGCCTGCTATGGGGGGGGGCCCAAGAGACCCAGTACTTC
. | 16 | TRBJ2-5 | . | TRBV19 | CASSIGGARAQETQYF | TGTGCCAGTAGTATAGGAGGCGCCAGGGCCCAAGAGACCCAGTACTTC
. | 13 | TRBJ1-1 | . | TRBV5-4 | CASSRAGRTEAFF | TGTGCCAGCAGTCGGGCCGGGAGGACTGAAGCTTTCTTT
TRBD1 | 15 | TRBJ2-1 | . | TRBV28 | CASSPGDRENNEQFF | TGTGCCAGCAGCCCCGGGGACAGGGAAAACAATGAGCAGTTCTTC
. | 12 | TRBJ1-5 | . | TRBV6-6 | CASSGGSQPQHF | TGTGCCAGCAGCGGAGGGAGTCAGCCCCAGCATTTT
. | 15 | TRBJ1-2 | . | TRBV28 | CASTSTLWGNHGYTF | TGTGCCAGCACTTCAACTTTATGGGGAAATCATGGCTACACCTTC
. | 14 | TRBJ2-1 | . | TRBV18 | CASSPGVVRDEQFF | TGTGCCAGCTCACCTGGTGTCGTTCGAGATGAGCAGTTCTTC
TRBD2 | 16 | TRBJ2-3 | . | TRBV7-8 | CASSSSAGGYTDTQYF | TGTGCCAGCAGCTCCTCAGCGGGGGGGTACACAGATACGCAGTATTTT
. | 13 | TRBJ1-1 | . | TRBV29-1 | CSVEQGQDTEAFF | TGCAGCGTTGAGCAAGGTCAGGACACTGAAGCTTTCTTT
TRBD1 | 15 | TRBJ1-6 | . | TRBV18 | CASSQLQGAGSPLHF | TGTGCCAGCTCTCAGCTACAGGGGGCAGGGTCACCCCTCCACTTT
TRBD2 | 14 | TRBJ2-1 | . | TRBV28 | CASSRLAGAGEQFF | TGTGCCAGCAGTAGGCTAGCGGGAGCTGGTGAGCAGTTCTTC
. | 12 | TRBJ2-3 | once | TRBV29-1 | CSVGGRVDTQYF | TGCAGCGTTGGGGGTAGAGTAGATACGCAGTATTTT
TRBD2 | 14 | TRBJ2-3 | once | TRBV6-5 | CASRGLGATDTQYF | TGTGCCAGCAGGGGACTAGGGGCCACAGATACGCAGTATTTT
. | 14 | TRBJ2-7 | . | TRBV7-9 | CASSWGRRAYEQYF | TGTGCCAGCAGCTGGGGGAGGCGGGCCTACGAGCAGTACTTC
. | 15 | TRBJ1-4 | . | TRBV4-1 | CASSQGTGRLEKLFF | TGCGCCAGCAGCCAAGGTACGGGAAGGTTGGAAAAACTGTTTTTT
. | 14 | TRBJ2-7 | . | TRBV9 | CASSAQSLGYEQYF | TGTGCCAGCAGCGCCCAAAGTCTAGGTTACGAGCAGTACTTC
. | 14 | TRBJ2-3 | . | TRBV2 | CASDRLGGTDTQYF | TGTGCCAGCGATAGACTAGGTGGCACAGATACGCAGTATTTT
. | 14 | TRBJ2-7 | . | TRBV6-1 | CASNPTGTQYEQYF | TGTGCCAGCAATCCAACAGGGACCCAATACGAGCAGTACTTC
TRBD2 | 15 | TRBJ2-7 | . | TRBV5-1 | CASSLTGTSGTEQYF | TGCGCCAGCAGCCTGACCGGGACTAGCGGGACGGAGCAGTACTTC
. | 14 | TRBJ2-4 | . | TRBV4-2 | CASSLDLAKNIQYF | TGTGCCAGCAGCTTGGACCTCGCCAAAAACATTCAGTACTTC
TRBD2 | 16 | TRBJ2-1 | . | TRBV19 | CASSTRLAVAYNEQFF | TGTGCCAGTAGTACTAGACTAGCGGTAGCCTACAATGAGCAGTTCTTC
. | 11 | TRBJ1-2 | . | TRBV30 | CAWGANYGYTF | TGTGCCTGGGGGGCAAACTATGGCTACACCTTC
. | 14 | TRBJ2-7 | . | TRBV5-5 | CASSLLHREGEQYF | TGTGCCAGCAGCTTGTTGCACAGGGAAGGCGAGCAGTACTTC
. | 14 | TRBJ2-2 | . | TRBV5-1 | CASSLAVITGELFF | TGCGCCAGCAGCTTGGCTGTGATCACCGGGGAGCTGTTTTTT
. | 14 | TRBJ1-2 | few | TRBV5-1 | CASSPTQGNYGYTF | TGCGCCAGCAGCCCGACACAGGGTAACTATGGCTACACCTTC
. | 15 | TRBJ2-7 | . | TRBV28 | CASCTGRALSYEQYF | TGTGCCAGCTGTACTGGACGGGCACTCTCCTACGAGCAGTACTTC
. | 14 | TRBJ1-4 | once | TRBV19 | CASSTGHDNEKLFF | TGTGCCAGTAGTACGGGACACGATAATGAAAAACTGTTTTTT
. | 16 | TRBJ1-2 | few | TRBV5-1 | CASSAFGGAADYGYTF | TGCGCCAGCAGCGCCTTCGGAGGGGCCGCGGACTATGGCTACACCTTC
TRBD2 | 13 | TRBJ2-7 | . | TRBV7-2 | CASSSAGGYEQYF | TGTGCCAGCAGCTCTGCGGGGGGCTACGAGCAGTACTTC
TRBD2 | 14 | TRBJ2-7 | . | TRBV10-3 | CAISRLAGVYEQYF | TGTGCCATCAGCCGACTAGCGGGGGTCTACGAGCAGTACTTC
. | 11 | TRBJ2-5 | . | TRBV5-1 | CASADGETQYF | TGCGCCAGCGCGGATGGGGAGACCCAGTACTTC
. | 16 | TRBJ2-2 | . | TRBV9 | CASSPQEGQNTGELFF | TGTGCCAGCAGCCCCCAGGAAGGGCAGAACACCGGGGAGCTGTTTTTT
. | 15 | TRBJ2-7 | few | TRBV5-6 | CASSLGRGAGAEQYF | TGTGCCAGCAGCTTGGGCCGGGGGGCGGGAGCCGAGCAGTACTTC